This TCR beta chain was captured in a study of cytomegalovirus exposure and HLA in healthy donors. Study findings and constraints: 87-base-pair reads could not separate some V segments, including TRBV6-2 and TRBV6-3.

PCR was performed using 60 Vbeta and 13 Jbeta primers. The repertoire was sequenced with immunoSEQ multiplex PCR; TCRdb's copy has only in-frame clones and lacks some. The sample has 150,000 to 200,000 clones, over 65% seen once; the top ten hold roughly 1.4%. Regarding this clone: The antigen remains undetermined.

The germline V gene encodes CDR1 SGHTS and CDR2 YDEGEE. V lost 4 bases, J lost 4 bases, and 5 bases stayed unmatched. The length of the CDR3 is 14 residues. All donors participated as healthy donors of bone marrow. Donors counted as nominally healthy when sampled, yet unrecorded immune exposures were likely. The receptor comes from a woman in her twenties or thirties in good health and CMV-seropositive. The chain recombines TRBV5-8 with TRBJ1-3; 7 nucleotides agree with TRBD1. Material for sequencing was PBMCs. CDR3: CASSPGTAGNTIYF. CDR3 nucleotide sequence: TGTGCCAGCAGCCCCGGGACAGCAGGAAACACCATATATTTT. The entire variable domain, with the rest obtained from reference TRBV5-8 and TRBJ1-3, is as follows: EAGVTQSPTHLIKTRGQQATLRCSPISGHTSVYWYQQALGLGLQFLLWYDEGEERNRGNFPPRFSGRQFPNYSSELNVNALELEDSALYLCASSPGTAGNTIYFGEGSWLTVV.